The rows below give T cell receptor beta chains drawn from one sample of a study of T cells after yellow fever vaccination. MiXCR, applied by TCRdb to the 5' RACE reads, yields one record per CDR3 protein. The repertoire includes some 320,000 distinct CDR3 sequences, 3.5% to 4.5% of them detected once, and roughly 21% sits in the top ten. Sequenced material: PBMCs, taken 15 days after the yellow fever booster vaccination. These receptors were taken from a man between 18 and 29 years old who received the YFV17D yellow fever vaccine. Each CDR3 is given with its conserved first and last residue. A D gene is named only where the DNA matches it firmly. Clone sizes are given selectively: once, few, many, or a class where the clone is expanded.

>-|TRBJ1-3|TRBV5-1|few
CASSRMTGDSGNTIYF
TGCGCCAGCAGCCGGATGACCGGGGACTCTGGAAACACCATATATTTT
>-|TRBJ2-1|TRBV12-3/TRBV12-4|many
CASSPGPSNEQFF
TGTGCCAGCAGTCCCGGGCCCTCCAATGAGCAGTTCTTC
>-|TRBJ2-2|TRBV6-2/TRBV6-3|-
CASSYSSRVLNTGELFF
TGTGCCAGCAGTTACTCGAGCCGGGTCCTAAACACCGGGGAGCTGTTTTTT
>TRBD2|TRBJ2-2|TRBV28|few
CASSPSSGGAGELFF
TGTGCCAGCAGCCCCAGCAGCGGGGGGGCGGGGGAGCTGTTTTTT
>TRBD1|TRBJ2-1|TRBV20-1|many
CSAKGAVDEQFF
TGCAGTGCTAAGGGGGCTGTAGATGAGCAGTTCTTC
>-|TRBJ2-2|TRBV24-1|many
CATSERTSSRPGELFF
TGTGCCACCAGTGAGCGGACCTCAAGTCGACCCGGGGAGCTGTTTTTT
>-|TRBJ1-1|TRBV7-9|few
CASSLSPTETEAFF
TGTGCCAGCAGCTTAAGTCCGACAGAGACTGAAGCTTTCTTT
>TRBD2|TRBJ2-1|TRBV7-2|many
CASSLRSLAGGYYNEQFF
TGTGCCAGCAGCTTAAGGTCCCTTGCGGGGGGTTACTACAATGAGCAGTTCTTC
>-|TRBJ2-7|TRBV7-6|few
CASSLALGGEYEQYF
TGTGCCAGCAGCTTAGCGTTAGGCGGAGAGTACGAGCAGTACTTC
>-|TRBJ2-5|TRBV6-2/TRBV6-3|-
CASSPLDYGGRFVKTQYF
TGTGCCAGCAGCCCCCTCGATTATGGAGGGCGTTTCGTGAAGACCCAGTACTTC
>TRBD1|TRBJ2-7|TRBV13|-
CASSTRTGASYEQYF
TGTGCCAGCAGCACCCGGACAGGGGCCTCCTACGAGCAGTACTTC
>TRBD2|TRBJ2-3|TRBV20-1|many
CSARGRLAGHSSTDTQYF
TGCAGTGCTAGGGGTCGGCTAGCGGGACATTCTAGCACAGATACGCAGTATTTT
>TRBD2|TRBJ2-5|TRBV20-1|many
CSARNPTSVLETQYF
TGCAGTGCTAGAAACCCGACTAGCGTCCTGGAGACCCAGTACTTC
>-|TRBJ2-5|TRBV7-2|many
CASSPNGFVAQYF
TGTGCCAGCAGCCCCAATGGGTTCGTAGCACAGTACTTC
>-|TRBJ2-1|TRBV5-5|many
CASSFGRVSSYNEQFF
TGTGCCAGCAGCTTTGGTAGGGTTAGCTCCTACAATGAGCAGTTCTTC
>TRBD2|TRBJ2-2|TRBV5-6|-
CASSKIAGEYTGELFF
TGTGCCAGCAGCAAAATAGCGGGGGAGTACACCGGGGAGCTGTTTTTT
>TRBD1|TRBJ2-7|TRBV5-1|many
CASSWTGRSGYEQYF
TGCGCCAGCAGCTGGACAGGTCGATCGGGCTACGAGCAGTACTTC
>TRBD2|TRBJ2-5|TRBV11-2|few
CASSSRASGGVGETQYF
TGTGCCAGCAGCTCCCGGGCTAGCGGGGGGGTAGGAGAGACCCAGTACTTC
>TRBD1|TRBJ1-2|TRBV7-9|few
CASTPTQGAYGYTF
TGTGCCAGCACCCCCACTCAGGGGGCCTATGGCTACACCTTC
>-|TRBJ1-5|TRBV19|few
CASSIRNVGVINQPQHF
TGTGCCAGTAGTATCAGAAACGTCGGGGTGATCAATCAGCCCCAGCATTTT
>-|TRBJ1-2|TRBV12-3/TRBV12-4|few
CASSQLARGVAGYTF
TGTGCCAGCAGTCAACTTGCGCGGGGGGTTGCTGGCTACACCTTC
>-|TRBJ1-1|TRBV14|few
CASRKGMNTEAFF
TGTGCCAGCAGAAAGGGAATGAACACTGAAGCTTTCTTT
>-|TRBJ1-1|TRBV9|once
CASSIGAGGDTEAFF
TGTGCCAGCAGCATAGGGGCGGGTGGGGACACTGAAGCTTTCTTT
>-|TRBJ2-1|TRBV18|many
CASSPPTGSVF
TGTGCCAGCTCACCACCGACAGGCTCAGTCTTC
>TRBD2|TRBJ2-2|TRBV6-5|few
CASSYSPGSWEGTGELFF
TGTGCCAGCAGTTACTCTCCAGGGTCCTGGGAGGGCACCGGGGAGCTGTTTTTT
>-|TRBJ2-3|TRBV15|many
CATSRDDTDTQYF
TGTGCCACCAGCAGAGATGACACAGATACGCAGTATTTT
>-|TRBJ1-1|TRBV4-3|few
CASSQDPGRGAEAFF
TGCGCCAGCAGCCAAGACCCAGGAAGGGGGGCTGAAGCTTTCTTT
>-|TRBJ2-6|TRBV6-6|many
CASSSRDSGANVLTF
TGTGCCAGCAGTTCCCGGGACTCTGGGGCCAACGTCCTGACTTTC
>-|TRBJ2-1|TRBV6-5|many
CASSYSGAFSSYNEQFF
TGTGCCAGCAGTTACTCGGGAGCATTCAGCTCCTACAATGAGCAGTTCTTC
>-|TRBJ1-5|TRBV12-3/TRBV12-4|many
CASSLVGPGADGNQPQHF
TGTGCCAGCAGTTTAGTTGGACCGGGGGCGGACGGCAATCAGCCCCAGCATTTT
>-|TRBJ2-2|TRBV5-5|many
CASSLAPWGTGAGELFF
TGTGCCAGCAGCTTGGCCCCTTGGGGGACCGGTGCCGGGGAGCTGTTTTTT
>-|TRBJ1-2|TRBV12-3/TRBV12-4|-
CASSLIDYGYTF
TGTGCCAGCAGTTTGATAGACTATGGCTACACCTTC
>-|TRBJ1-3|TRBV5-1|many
CASRDPDGNTIYF
TGCGCCAGCAGGGATCCCGACGGAAACACCATATATTTT
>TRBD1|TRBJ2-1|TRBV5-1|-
CASWKTGTGYSYNEQFF
TGCGCCAGCTGGAAAACCGGGACAGGATACTCCTACAATGAGCAGTTCTTC
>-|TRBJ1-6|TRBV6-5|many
CASSYGGIHNSPLHF
TGTGCCAGCAGTTACGGGGGGATACATAATTCACCCCTCCACTTT
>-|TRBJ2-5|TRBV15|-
CATSRVGEAQETQYF
TGTGCCACCAGCAGAGTAGGGGAAGCCCAAGAGACCCAGTACTTC
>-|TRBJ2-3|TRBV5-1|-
CASSFWGDTQYF
TGCGCCAGCAGCTTTTGGGGAGATACGCAGTATTTT
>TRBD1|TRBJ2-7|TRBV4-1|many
CASSRGPRDRGGEQYF
TGCGCCAGCAGCCGAGGACCCCGGGACAGGGGAGGAGAGCAGTACTTC
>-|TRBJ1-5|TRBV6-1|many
CASSEAWRNQPQHF
TGTGCCAGCAGTGAAGCATGGAGAAATCAGCCCCAGCATTTT
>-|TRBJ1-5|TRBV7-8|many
CASAGGSQPQHF
TGTGCCAGCGCGGGGGGAAGTCAGCCCCAGCATTTT
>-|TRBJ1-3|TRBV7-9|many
CASSGTETTGNTIYF
TGTGCCAGCAGCGGTACAGAGACAACTGGAAACACCATATATTTT
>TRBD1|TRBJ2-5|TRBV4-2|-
CASSQTGAEQETQYF
TGTGCCAGCAGCCAAACAGGGGCCGAACAAGAGACCCAGTACTTC
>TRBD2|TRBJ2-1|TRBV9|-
CASSVAIPSGGADEQFF
TGTGCCAGCAGCGTAGCCATCCCTAGCGGGGGAGCGGATGAGCAGTTCTTC
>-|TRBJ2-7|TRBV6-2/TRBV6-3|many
CASNPRVGYEQYF
TGTGCCAGCAATCCCAGGGTCGGCTACGAGCAGTACTTC
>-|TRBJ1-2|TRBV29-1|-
CSVHGTGYGYTF
TGCAGCGTTCACGGGACGGGTTATGGCTACACCTTC
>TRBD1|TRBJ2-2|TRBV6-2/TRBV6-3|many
CASSPQGANTGELFF
TGTGCCAGCAGTCCACAGGGGGCGAACACCGGGGAGCTGTTTTTT